This T cell receptor (beta chain) is drawn from a study of technical replicates of blood from several donors. TCRdb's copy holds only in-frame clones and misses some; the assay was immunoSEQ multiplex PCR. The sample includes 65,000 to 80,000 clones, 95% to 98% seen only once; the top ten take approximately 0.2%. Germline V gives CDR1 SGHVS, CDR2 FNYEAQ. The CDR3 covers 14 residues. Trimming stripped 5 bases from V and 6 bases from J, with 16 bases between. This clone was picked up one time. The chain is built from TRBV7-6 and TRBJ1-2; D is unresolved. The sample consisted of T cells isolated from PBMCs. This clonotype was obtained from a human donor in good health. This CDR3 reads CASSLYPGFDGYTF. The CDR3 bases are TGTGCCAGCAGCCTGTACCCGGGGTTCGATGGCTACACCTTC.